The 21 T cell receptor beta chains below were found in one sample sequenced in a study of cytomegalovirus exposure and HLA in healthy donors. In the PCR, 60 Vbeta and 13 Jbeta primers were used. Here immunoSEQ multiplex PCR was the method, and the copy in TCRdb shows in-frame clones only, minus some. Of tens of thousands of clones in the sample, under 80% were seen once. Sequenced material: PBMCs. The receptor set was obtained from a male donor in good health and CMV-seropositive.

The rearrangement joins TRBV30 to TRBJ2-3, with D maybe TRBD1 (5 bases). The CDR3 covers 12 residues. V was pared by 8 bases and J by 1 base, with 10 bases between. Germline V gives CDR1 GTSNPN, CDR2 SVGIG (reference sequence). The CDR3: CAGALGTDTQYF. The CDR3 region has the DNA TGTGCCGGGGCCTTGGGCACAGATACGCAGTATTTT.

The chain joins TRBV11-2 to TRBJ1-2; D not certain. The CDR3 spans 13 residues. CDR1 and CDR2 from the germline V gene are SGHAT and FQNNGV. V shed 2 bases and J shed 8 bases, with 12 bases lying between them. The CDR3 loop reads CASSLYLAEGYTF. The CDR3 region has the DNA TGTGCCAGCAGCTTATACCTGGCGGAGGGCTACACCTTC.

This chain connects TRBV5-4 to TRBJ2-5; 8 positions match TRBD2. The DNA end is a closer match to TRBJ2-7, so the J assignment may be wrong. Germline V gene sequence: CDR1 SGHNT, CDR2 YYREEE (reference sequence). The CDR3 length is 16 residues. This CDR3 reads CASSGVAGMPPYEQYF. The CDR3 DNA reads TGTGCCAGCAGCGGCGTAGCGGGAATGCCCCCCTACGAGCAGTACTTC.

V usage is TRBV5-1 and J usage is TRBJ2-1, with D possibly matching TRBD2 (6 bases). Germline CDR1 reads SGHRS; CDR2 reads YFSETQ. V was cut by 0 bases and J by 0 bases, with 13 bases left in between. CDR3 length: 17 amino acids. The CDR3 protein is CASSLGLGGASYNEQFF. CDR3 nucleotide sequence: TGCGCCAGCAGCTTGGGTCTGGGCGGGGCCTCCTACAATGAGCAGTTCTTC.

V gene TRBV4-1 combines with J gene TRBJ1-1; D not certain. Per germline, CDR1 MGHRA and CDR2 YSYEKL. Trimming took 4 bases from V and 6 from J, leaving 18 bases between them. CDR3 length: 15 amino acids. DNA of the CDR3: TGCGCCAGCAGCCCATCTGGTAGGAGAAGAGCTGAAGCTTTCTTT. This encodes CASSPSGRRRAEAFF.

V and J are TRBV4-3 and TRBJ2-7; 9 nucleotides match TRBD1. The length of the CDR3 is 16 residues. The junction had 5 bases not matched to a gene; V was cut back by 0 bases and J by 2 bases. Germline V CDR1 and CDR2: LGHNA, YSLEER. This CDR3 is CASSQESGTGPYEQYF. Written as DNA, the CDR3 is TGCGCCAGCAGCCAAGAGTCTGGGACAGGGCCCTACGAGCAGTACTTC.

In DNA, the CDR3 is TGTGCCAGCAGCACCGACGGGAGGGGGGAGACCCAGTACTTC. Its translation is CASSTDGRGETQYF. The rearrangement uses TRBV7-2 and TRBJ2-5; TRBD2 agrees at 8 bases. The V gene end was trimmed by 5 bases and the J gene end by 5 bases; junction bases not matched to a gene: 7. Germline V gene data show CDR1 as SGHTA and CDR2 as FQGNSA. This CDR3 contains 14 residues.

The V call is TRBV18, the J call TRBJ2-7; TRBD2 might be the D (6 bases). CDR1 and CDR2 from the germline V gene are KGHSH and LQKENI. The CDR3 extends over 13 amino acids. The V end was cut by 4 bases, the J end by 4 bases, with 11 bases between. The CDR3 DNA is TGTGCCAGCTCACAGGGACTGGATTACGAGCAGTACTTC. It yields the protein CASSQGLDYEQYF.

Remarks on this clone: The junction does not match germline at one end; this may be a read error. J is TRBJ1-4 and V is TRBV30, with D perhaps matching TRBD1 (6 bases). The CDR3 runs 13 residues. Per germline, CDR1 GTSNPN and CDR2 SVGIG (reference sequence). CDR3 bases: TGTGCCTGGAGTCAGGGGAAAAATGAAAAACTGCTTTTT. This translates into CAWSQGKNEKLLF.

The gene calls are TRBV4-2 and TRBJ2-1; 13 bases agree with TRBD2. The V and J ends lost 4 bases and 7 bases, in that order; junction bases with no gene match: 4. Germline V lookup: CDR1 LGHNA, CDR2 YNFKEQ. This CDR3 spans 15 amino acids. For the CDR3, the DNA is TGTGCCAGCAGCCCGGGGACTAGCGGGATTAATGAGCAGTTCTTC. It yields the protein CASSPGTSGINEQFF.

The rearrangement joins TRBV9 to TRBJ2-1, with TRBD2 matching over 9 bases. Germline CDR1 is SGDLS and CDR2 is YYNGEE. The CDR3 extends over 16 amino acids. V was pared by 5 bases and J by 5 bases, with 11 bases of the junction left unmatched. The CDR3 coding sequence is TGTGCCAGCAGTGGCCCTAGCGGGGCGACGAACAATGAGCAGTTCTTC. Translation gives CASSGPSGATNNEQFF.

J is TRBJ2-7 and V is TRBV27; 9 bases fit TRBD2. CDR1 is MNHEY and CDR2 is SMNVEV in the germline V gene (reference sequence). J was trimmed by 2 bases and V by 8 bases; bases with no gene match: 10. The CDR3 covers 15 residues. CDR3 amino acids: CASRLSLAGTYEQYF. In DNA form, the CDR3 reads TGTGCCAGCCGACTGAGTCTAGCGGGGACCTACGAGCAGTACTTC.

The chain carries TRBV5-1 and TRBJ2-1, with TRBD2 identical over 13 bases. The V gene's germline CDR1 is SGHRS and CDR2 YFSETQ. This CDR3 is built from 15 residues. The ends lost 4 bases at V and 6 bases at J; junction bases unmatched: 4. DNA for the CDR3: TGCGCCAGCAGCCCGGGACTAGCGGGACCCAATGAGCAGTTCTTC. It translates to CASSPGLAGPNEQFF. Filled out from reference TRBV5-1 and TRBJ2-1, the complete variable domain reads KAGVTQTPRYLIKTRGQQVTLSCSPISGHRSVSWYQQTPGQGLQFLFEYFSETQRNKGNFPGRFSGRQFSNSRSEMNVSTLELGDSALYLCASSPGLAGPNEQFFGPGTRLTVL.

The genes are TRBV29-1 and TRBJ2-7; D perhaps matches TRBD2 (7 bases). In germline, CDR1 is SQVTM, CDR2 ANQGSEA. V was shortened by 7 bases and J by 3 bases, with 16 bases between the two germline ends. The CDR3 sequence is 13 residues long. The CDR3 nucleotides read TGCAGCGCGGAGGGGGGGTCTGACTACGAGCAGTACTTC. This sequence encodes CSAEGGSDYEQYF.

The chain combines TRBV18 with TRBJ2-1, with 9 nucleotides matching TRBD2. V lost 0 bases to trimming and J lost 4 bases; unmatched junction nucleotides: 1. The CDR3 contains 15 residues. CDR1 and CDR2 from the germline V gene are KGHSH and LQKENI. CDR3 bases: TGTGCCAGCTCACCACCGGGACTAGCATACAATGAGCAGTTCTTC. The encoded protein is CASSPPGLAYNEQFF.

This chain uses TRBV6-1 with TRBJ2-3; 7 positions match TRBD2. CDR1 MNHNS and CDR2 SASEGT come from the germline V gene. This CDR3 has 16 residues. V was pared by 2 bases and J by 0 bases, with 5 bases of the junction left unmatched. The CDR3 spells CASSEIAGTSTDTQYF. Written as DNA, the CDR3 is TGTGCCAGCAGTGAAATAGCGGGTACTAGCACAGATACGCAGTATTTT.

The CDR3 DNA sequence: TGTGCCAGCAGCTTACAGGGGGGAACTAACTATGGCTACACCTTC. Protein: CASSLQGGTNYGYTF. This chain connects TRBV5-6 to TRBJ1-2; 8 nucleotides agree with TRBD1. Losses at the gene ends were 2 bases for V and 0 bases for J; bases not matched to a gene: 3. There are 15 residues in the CDR3. Per germline, CDR1 SGHDT and CDR2 YYEEEE.

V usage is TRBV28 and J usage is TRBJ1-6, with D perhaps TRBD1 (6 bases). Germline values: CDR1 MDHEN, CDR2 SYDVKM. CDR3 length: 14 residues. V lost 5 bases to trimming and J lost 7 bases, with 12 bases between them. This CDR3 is CASSPWDTNSPLHF. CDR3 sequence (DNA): TGTGCCAGCAGTCCTTGGGACACCAATTCACCCCTCCACTTT.

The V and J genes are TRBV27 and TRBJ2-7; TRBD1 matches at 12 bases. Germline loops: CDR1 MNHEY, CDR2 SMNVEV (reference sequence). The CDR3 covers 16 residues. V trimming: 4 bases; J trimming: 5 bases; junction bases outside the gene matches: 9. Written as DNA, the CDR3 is TGTGCCAGCAGTTCCACCGGGACAGGGGGCCGGAACGAGCAGTACTTC. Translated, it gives CASSSTGTGGRNEQYF.

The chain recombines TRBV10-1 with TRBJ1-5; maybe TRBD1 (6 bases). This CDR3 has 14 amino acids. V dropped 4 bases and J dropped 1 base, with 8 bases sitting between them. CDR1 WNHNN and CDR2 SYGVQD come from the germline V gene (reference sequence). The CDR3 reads CASSGGQSNQPQHF. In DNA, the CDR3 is TGCGCCAGCAGTGGCGGACAGAGCAATCAGCCCCAGCATTTT.

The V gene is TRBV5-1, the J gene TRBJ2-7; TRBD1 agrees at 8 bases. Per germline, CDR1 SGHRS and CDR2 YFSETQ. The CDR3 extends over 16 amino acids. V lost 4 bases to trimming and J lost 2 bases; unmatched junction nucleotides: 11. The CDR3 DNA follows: TGCGCCAGCAGCCCCACGGACAGGGTCGTCACCTACGAGCAGTACTTC. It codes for CASSPTDRVVTYEQYF.